This is a list of T cell receptor beta chains from one sample in a study of CXCR3-negative and CXCR3-positive naive CD8 T cells. TCRdb reworked the 5' RACE reads into one entry per CDR3 protein, no DNA. The repertoire shows 20,000 to 25,000 distinct CDR3 sequences; the top ten hold around a fifth. Sequences were obtained from memory CD8+ T cells from blood. The source is a human donor in good health. Some clones in this sample may be carry-over from other donors' samples. Each CDR3 is given with its conserved first and last residue. Clone size is given for some rows only: seen once, a few or many times, or a class if the clone is expanded.

TRBJ1-5	TRBV19	.	CASSPGGSGQPQHF
TRBJ2-1	TRBV20-1	.	CSARDPGQDYNEQFF
TRBJ2-1	TRBV28	.	CASSLTTRGFQFF
TRBJ2-3	TRBV29-1	.	CSVGRWLAGGTGTDTQYF
TRBJ1-4	TRBV6-1	.	CASSARGPTTNEKLFF
TRBJ2-2	TRBV30	.	CAWQSNRVHTGELFF
TRBJ2-2	TRBV3-1	.	CASSQEPEYGELFF
TRBJ2-1	TRBV12-3/TRBV12-4	.	CASSRQNNEQFF
TRBJ2-7	TRBV12-3/TRBV12-4	.	CASSSGRGGEQYF
TRBJ1-1	TRBV7-9	.	CASSLAGTGQNTEAFF
TRBJ2-2	TRBV6-4	.	CASSTEAGGTGELFF
TRBJ2-7	TRBV7-6	.	CASSHRAGGPGEQYF
TRBJ2-1	TRBV29-1	.	CSVGVRGTSGGAYQFF
TRBJ1-5	TRBV7-9	.	CASSAGGPYSNQPQHF
TRBJ2-1	TRBV3-1	.	CASSQDWNEGNEQFF
TRBJ2-7	TRBV23-1	.	CASSQSVCEPDSYSYEQYF
TRBJ2-7	TRBV9	.	CASSAHPGQGYEQYF
TRBJ2-7	TRBV6-2/TRBV6-3	.	CASSYSGTYEQYF
TRBJ1-1	TRBV11-3	.	CASSLGQGRAEAFF
TRBJ2-3	TRBV29-1	.	CSSWGDGTQYF
TRBJ2-5	TRBV7-9	.	CASSLVVGQETQYF
TRBJ2-7	TRBV7-9	.	CASSTTGTGSYEQYF
TRBJ1-1	TRBV20-1	large	CSARDPGFGGSTEAFF